What follows are 23 T cell receptor beta chains derived from one specimen sequenced in a study of CD8 T cells in Susac syndrome. Reverse transcription of roughly 0.45 to 1 ug RNA was performed with random hexamers. One entry per CDR3 protein results from TCRdb running MiXCR on the immunoSEQ multiplex PCR reads. Here the sample spans some 120,000 distinct CDR3 sequences, 94% being singletons. The sequenced material came from CD4+ T cells from PBMCs. The source is a human donor with multiple sclerosis.

This chain links TRBV29-1 with TRBJ2-7; 7 bases match TRBD1. V was clipped by 7 bases and J by 5 bases; unmatched bases: 11. The CDR3 consists of 13 residues. Looked up from germline, CDR1 is SQVTM and CDR2 is ANQGSEA. CDR3 region: CSALPGTVNEQYF. The CDR3 region has the DNA TGCAGCGCGTTACCCGGGACAGTTAACGAGCAGTACTTC.

The V and J genes are TRBV5-1 and TRBJ1-1, with no clear D. V was cut by 4 bases and J by 8 bases, with 12 bases left in between. Germline CDR1 and CDR2: SGHRS and YFSETQ. This CDR3 has 12 residues. The CDR3 nucleotides are TGCGCCAGCAGCCTTGTGTCCGGGGAAGCTTTCTTT. The encoded protein is CASSLVSGEAFF.

This chain connects TRBV30 to TRBJ2-7; possible D gene TRBD2, 6 bases. In germline, CDR1 is GTSNPN, CDR2 SVGIG (reference sequence). CDR3 length equals 11 residues. The germline V and J ends were trimmed by 2 bases and 4 bases, with 6 bases remaining between them. In DNA form, the CDR3 reads TGTGCCTGGAGTCGGGAGTACGAGCAGTACTTC. Encoded protein: CAWSREYEQYF.

This CDR3 is CASSEEDRSLHGYTF. In nucleotides, the CDR3 is TGTGCCAGCAGTGAAGAGGACAGATCCCTTCATGGCTACACCTTC. The V gene is TRBV6-1, the J gene TRBJ1-2; D is perhaps TRBD1 (6 bases). CDR1 and CDR2 from the germline V gene are MNHNS and SASEGT. This CDR3 has 15 residues. V lost 1 base, J lost 6 bases, and 15 bases lay in between.

This clonotype was recorded only once. The gene calls are TRBV19 and TRBJ1-6; D gene uncertain. V was clipped by 3 bases and J by 10 bases, with 7 bases between them. CDR1 LNHDA and CDR2 SQIVND come from the germline V gene (reference sequence). The CDR3 has 12 amino acids. The CDR3 region is CASSIVDSPLHF. The CDR3 DNA sequence: TGTGCCAGTAGTATTGTGGACTCACCCCTCCACTTT.

V gene TRBV23-1 combines with J gene TRBJ2-7; a weak D match, TRBD1 (5 bases). TRBV23-1 is noted as an ORF with a role that remains uncertain. The V gene lost 3 bases and the J gene lost 0 bases, with 15 bases spanning the gap. CDR3 length: 16 residues. DNA for the CDR3: TGCGCCAGCAGTCATTTGGGTCAGGGTTTCTCCTACGAGCAGTACTTC. This gives the protein CASSHLGQGFSYEQYF.

This clonotype was recorded once. The V call is TRBV10-1, the J call TRBJ2-4; 7 bases are shared with TRBD1. The CDR3 runs 13 residues. CDR1 is WNHNN and CDR2 is SYGVQD in the germline V gene (reference sequence). The V segment lost 5 bases and the J segment 4 bases; nucleotides outside the gene matches: 2. The CDR3 sequence is CASSTGQKNIQYF. In nucleotides, the CDR3 is TGCGCCAGCAGTACGGGACAGAAAAACATTCAGTACTTC.

This chain links TRBV14 with TRBJ1-2, with D possibly TRBD1 on 6 matching bases. The germline V and J ends were trimmed by 0 bases and 8 bases, with 10 bases remaining between them. Germline V lookup: CDR1 SGHDN, CDR2 FVKESK. The CDR3 length is 13 residues. The chain's CDR3 is CASSQDYGGGYTF. The CDR3 coding sequence is TGTGCCAGCAGCCAAGATTACGGGGGCGGCTACACCTTC.

The genes are TRBV18 and TRBJ1-5; unclear D gene. V lost 3 bases to trimming and J lost 0 bases, with 9 bases between them. The CDR3 has 15 amino acids. Per the germline V gene, CDR1 is KGHSH and CDR2 is LQKENI. The CDR3 DNA is TGTGCCAGCTCACCGTTCGGGGATAGCAATCAGCCCCAGCATTTT. It specifies CASSPFGDSNQPQHF.

V usage is TRBV6-4 and J usage is TRBJ1-2; D unclear. V lost 3 bases, J lost 8 bases, and 10 bases lay in between. The germline gives CDR1 MRHNA, CDR2 SNTAGT. This CDR3 region has 12 residues. CDR3: CASSDTESGYTF. The DNA of the CDR3 is TGTGCCAGCAGTGATACAGAGTCGGGCTACACCTTC.

The V gene is TRBV6-6, the J gene TRBJ1-5; TRBD1 agrees at 10 bases. The CDR3 covers 16 residues. The V gene's germline CDR1 is MNHNY and CDR2 SVGAGI (reference sequence). With 2 bases clipped from V and 4 bases from J, the junction kept 5 bases outside the gene matches. CDR3 loop: CASSYGDRGQNQPQHF. The CDR3 DNA sequence: TGTGCCAGCAGTTACGGGGACAGGGGCCAAAATCAGCCCCAGCATTTT.

The count of this clonotype is one. The V and J genes are TRBV3-1 and TRBJ2-1; 8 bases are shared with TRBD2. CDR3 length: 16 residues. J lost 9 bases, V lost 0 bases, and 10 bases had no gene match. Per germline, CDR1 LGHDT and CDR2 YNNKEL (reference sequence). Here the CDR3 DNA reads TGTGCCAGCAGCCAAGATGTCAGCGGGGGAGGGGGTGAGCAGTTCTTC. Amino acid sequence: CASSQDVSGGGGEQFF.

The CDR3 DNA reads TGCAGCGTTGACACACAAGCGTCTGGAAACACCATATATTTT. This sequence encodes CSVDTQASGNTIYF. This chain connects TRBV29-1 to TRBJ1-3, with D unresolved. Trimming cost V 3 bases and J 1 base, with 10 bases left between them. The V gene's germline CDR1 is SQVTM and CDR2 ANQGSEA. The CDR3 loop spans 14 amino acids.

This CDR3 reads CASNRQGQGNQPQHF. CDR3 nucleotide sequence: TGTGCCAGTAATCGACAGGGACAGGGCAATCAGCCCCAGCATTTT. The chain carries TRBV19 and TRBJ1-5; 8 bases are a match to TRBD1. Per the germline V gene, CDR1 is LNHDA and CDR2 is SQIVND (reference sequence). V lost 7 bases, J lost 2 bases, and 7 bases stayed unmatched. The CDR3 runs 15 residues.

The rearrangement joins TRBV5-1 to TRBJ2-3, with 16 positions matching TRBD2. CDR1 and CDR2 (germline): SGHRS, YFSETQ. The CDR3 has 17 residues. V gave up 4 bases and J gave up 6 bases; unmatched junction bases: 8. CDR3 loop: CASSPGLAGGPVDTQYF. The CDR3 DNA reads as TGCGCCAGCAGCCCGGGACTAGCGGGAGGGCCTGTCGATACGCAGTATTTT.

The V call is TRBV20-1, the J call TRBJ1-1; D is uncertain. In germline, CDR1 is DFQATT, CDR2 SNEGSKA (reference sequence). The CDR3 is made up of 12 amino acids. Trimming left V 0 bases short and J 6 bases short, with 8 bases between. The DNA of the CDR3 is TGCAGTGCTAGAGAGTCGCGGGCTGAAGCTTTCTTT. Protein: CSARESRAEAFF.

The chain employs TRBV30 and TRBJ2-1, with 8 bases that match TRBD2. The CDR3 sequence is 15 residues long. Germline V lookup: CDR1 GTSNPN, CDR2 SVGIG (reference sequence). Losses at the gene ends were 1 base for V and 2 bases for J; bases not matched to a gene: 4. CDR3 loop: CAWSGTSGAYNEQFF. Here the CDR3 DNA reads TGTGCCTGGAGTGGAACTAGCGGTGCCTACAATGAGCAGTTCTTC.

This clonotype appeared a few times. The rearrangement joins TRBV19 to TRBJ2-7, with a weak D call TRBD1 (6 bases). There are 13 residues in the CDR3. In germline, CDR1 is LNHDA, CDR2 SQIVND (reference sequence). With 5 bases removed from V and 1 base from J, the gap between germline ends came to 9 bases. The CDR3, as DNA: TGTGCCAGTAGTCCCGGACAGTCCTACGAGCAGTACTTC. It specifies CASSPGQSYEQYF.

The DNA of the CDR3 is TGTGCCACCAGCAGTGACGGTCAGCAGTACTTC. Residues: CATSSDGQQYF. V gene TRBV15 combines with J gene TRBJ2-7; D is ambiguous. The CDR3 consists of 11 residues. Germline CDR1 LNHNV, CDR2 YYDKDF (reference sequence). V was trimmed by 3 bases and J by 8 bases, leaving 8 bases between them.

The V call is TRBV6-1, the J call TRBJ1-4; D perhaps matches TRBD1 (5 bases). V was trimmed by 4 bases and J by 4 bases, leaving 13 bases between them. This CDR3 region has 15 residues. From germline, CDR1 is MNHNS and CDR2 SASEGT. CDR3 nucleotide sequence: TGTGCCAGCAGTGCGCAGACAGAGCTTAATGAAAAACTGTTTTTT. Encoded protein: CASSAQTELNEKLFF.

The chain employs TRBV6-6 and TRBJ2-2; D is tentatively TRBD1 or TRBD2 (5 bases each). The ends were cut back, 7 bases at V and 6 bases at J, with 15 bases in the middle. The CDR3 totals 14 residues. Germline lookup yields CDR1 MNHNY and CDR2 SVGAGI (reference sequence). As DNA, the CDR3 is TGTGCCAGCATTTCCAACGTGGGGGCCGGGGAGCTGTTTTTT. This translates into CASISNVGAGELFF.

This clonotype was observed a single time. V and J are TRBV7-2 and TRBJ2-7, with a tentative D call TRBD2 (5 bases). CDR3 size: 15 residues. Germline lookup yields CDR1 SGHTA and CDR2 FQGNSA. Trimming stripped 4 bases from V and 6 bases from J, with 19 bases between. This CDR3 reads CASSSSGIHRGEQYF. The CDR3 nucleotides read TGTGCCAGCAGCTCGTCGGGCATCCACCGGGGCGAGCAGTACTTC.

J is TRBJ2-3 and V is TRBV20-1; D is possibly TRBD1 (6 bases). This CDR3 has 11 residues. Trimming removed 6 bases from V and 9 bases from J, with 13 bases in between. Germline-derived CDR1 and CDR2 are DFQATT and SNEGSKA (reference sequence). The CDR3 sequence: CSARGGITQYF. The CDR3 DNA reads as TGCAGTGCCAGGGGCGGTATCACGCAGTATTTT.